A selection of T cell receptor beta chains follows, all from one sample in a study of shared clonotypes between healthy human individuals. Generated by immunoSEQ multiplex PCR, the TCRdb table keeps only in-frame clones and is missing some. This sample has 400,000 to 600,000 clones, with nearly 80% found just once. Material for sequencing was PBMCs. These receptors were obtained from a woman aged 40 to 50 in good health. Some clones in this sample may be carry-over from other donors' samples. CDR3s include the opening cysteine and the closing phenylalanine or tryptophan. The order of the fields is clone size, D gene, J gene, V gene, CDR3 protein, CDR3 DNA. The D gene is left open where the match is weak. Rows may omit the clone size; those that give it use once, few, many or a size class.

. . TRBJ2-7 TRBV6-5 CASRPGPGYEQYF TGTGCCAGCAGACCGGGACCGGGCTACGAGCAGTACTTC
. TRBD2 TRBJ2-1 TRBV7-2 CASSLASGRVNEQFF TGTGCCAGCAGCTTAGCTAGCGGGAGGGTCAATGAGCAGTTCTTC
many . TRBJ1-1 TRBV15 CATSRHQGEAFF TGTGCCACCAGCAGACACCAAGGGGAAGCTTTCTTT
few TRBD1 TRBJ2-7 TRBV4-2 CASSQGTGGPYEQYF TGTGCCAGCAGCCAGGGGACAGGGGGCCCTTACGAGCAGTACTTC
. TRBD2 TRBJ2-1 TRBV7-2 CASSLAGGVSYNEQFF TGTGCCAGCAGCTTAGCGGGGGGGGTCTCCTACAATGAGCAGTTCTTC
. . TRBJ1-2 TRBV19 CASSINGGRQRYGYTF TGTGCCAGTAGTATAAATGGTGGGCGGCAGAGGTATGGCTACACCTTC
. TRBD2 TRBJ2-3 TRBV9 CASSRTGGLNTDTQYF TGTGCCAGCAGCCGGACGGGGGGGCTAAACACAGATACGCAGTATTTT
once . TRBJ2-5 TRBV18 CASSPYRVPKETQYF TGTGCCAGCTCACCCTACAGGGTACCAAAAGAGACCCAGTACTTC
. . TRBJ2-7 TRBV2 CASSVSGYEQYF TGTGCCAGCAGTGTTTCAGGGTACGAGCAGTACTTC
. . TRBJ2-5 TRBV5-1 CASSFSELGAQETQYF TGCGCCAGCAGCTTCTCCGAGTTGGGGGCCCAAGAGACCCAGTACTTC
. TRBD1 TRBJ2-7 TRBV27 CASSASTGGHYEQYF TGTGCCAGCAGTGCGTCGACAGGGGGCCACTACGAGCAGTACTTC
. TRBD2 TRBJ2-7 TRBV4-1 CASSPVAGKDEQYF TGCGCCAGCAGTCCAGTAGCGGGGAAGGACGAGCAGTACTTC
. TRBD1 TRBJ2-7 TRBV7-8 CASSLRTGLSIREQYF TGTGCCAGCAGCCTGAGGACAGGTTTATCGATCCGCGAGCAGTACTTC
many . TRBJ2-1 TRBV28 CASSFSRTHYNEQFF TGTGCCAGCAGTTTCTCGAGAACCCACTACAATGAGCAGTTCTTC
. . TRBJ2-2 TRBV5-1 CASSLEANTGELFF TGCGCCAGCAGCTTGGAAGCGAACACCGGGGAGCTGTTTTTT
. TRBD2 TRBJ2-1 TRBV7-3 CASTQSGRDDEQFF TGTGCCAGCACCCAGAGCGGGAGGGACGATGAGCAGTTCTTC
. TRBD2 TRBJ2-3 TRBV19 CASSIGVAGSTDTQYF TGTGCCAGTAGTATAGGGGTAGCGGGGAGCACAGATACGCAGTATTTT
. TRBD2 TRBJ2-3 TRBV9 CASSSRGLAGVSDTQYF TGTGCCAGCAGCAGTAGGGGACTAGCGGGAGTATCAGATACGCAGTATTTT
. TRBD2 TRBJ2-3 TRBV15 CATSRDRVAGDTQYF TGTGCCACCAGCAGAGATCGGGTAGCGGGGGATACGCAGTATTTT
. . TRBJ1-1 TRBV7-2 CASSLPPGAPAAFF TGTGCCAGCAGCTTACCACCAGGGGCCCCGGCAGCTTTCTTT